This T cell receptor (beta chain) was recovered during a study of spatial heterogeneity in lung cancer. TCRdb processed the 5' RACE reads anew with MiXCR; each CDR3 protein has one entry. The sample carries approximately 39,000 distinct CDR3 sequences, 5.8% recorded once. V gave up 5 bases and J gave up 2 bases, with 12 bases separating them. The V gene's germline CDR1 is DFQATT and CDR2 SNEGSKA (reference sequence). The CDR3 has 13 amino acids. This clonotype appeared many times. The time point denotes: sample taken at primary tumor resection. Tumor, nontumor lung or frozen PBMC supplied whole RNA, sequenced without sorting. Samples were donated by 72 untreated early-stage non-small cell lung cancer patients.

This chain connects TRBV20-1 to TRBJ1-1; D is unresolved. The TCR originated in a male donor with early-stage non-small cell lung cancer. This specimen was PBMCs, taken at surgery. CDR3 sequence reads: CSALRQINTEAFF. CDR3 nucleotides: TGCAGTGCTCTGAGGCAGATAAACACTGAAGCTTTCTTT.